This T cell receptor beta chain was sequenced in a study of T cell clones after liver transplantation. On the study more broadly: Liver transplant recipients had immunosuppression withdrawal attempted within 2 years. Post-transplant blood was tracked for graft-donor-reactive T cell clones identified in a pre-transplant mixed lymphocyte reaction.

The length of the CDR3 is 14 residues. V lost 7 bases to trimming and J lost 1 base; unmatched junction nucleotides: 7. Germline V gene sequence: CDR1 MDHEN, CDR2 SYDVKM. Regarding the study as a whole: Post-transplant time points were not standardized, so conclusions are preliminary.

This clone was counted between two and nine times. Its specificity is not known. Clones were sequenced by immunoSEQ multiplex PCR, and TCRdb holds only the in-frame ones, with some missing. The data show 75,000 to 100,000 clones, 65% to 85% seen once. This sequence originates from a human patient who received a liver transplant. Some T cells may be transferred from the graft donor. The chain combines TRBV28 with TRBJ2-7, with 7 bases that match TRBD1. The sequencing used CD4+ T cells from blood, collected 46 months after liver transplant. Written as DNA, the CDR3 is TGTGCCAGCACCCAACAGGGGCATTCCTACGAGCAGTACTTC. As protein: CASTQQGHSYEQYF.